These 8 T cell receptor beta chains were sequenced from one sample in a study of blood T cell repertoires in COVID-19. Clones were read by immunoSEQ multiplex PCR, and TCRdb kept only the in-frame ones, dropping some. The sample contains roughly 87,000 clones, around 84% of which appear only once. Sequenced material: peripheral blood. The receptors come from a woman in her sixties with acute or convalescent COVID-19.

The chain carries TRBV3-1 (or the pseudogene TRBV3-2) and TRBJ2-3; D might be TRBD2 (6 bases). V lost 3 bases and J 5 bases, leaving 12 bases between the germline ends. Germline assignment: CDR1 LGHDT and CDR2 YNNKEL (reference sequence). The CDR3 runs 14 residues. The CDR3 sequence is CASSQGGGGDTQYF. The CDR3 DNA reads TGTGCCAGCAGCCAGGGGGGTGGGGGAGATACGCAGTATTTT.

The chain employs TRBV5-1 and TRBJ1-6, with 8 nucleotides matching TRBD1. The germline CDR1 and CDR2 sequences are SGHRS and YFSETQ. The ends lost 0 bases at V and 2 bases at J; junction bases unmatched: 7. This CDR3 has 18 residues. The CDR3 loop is CASSLEMGTGAYNSPLHF. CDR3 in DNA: TGCGCCAGCAGCTTGGAGATGGGGACAGGTGCCTATAATTCACCCCTCCACTTT. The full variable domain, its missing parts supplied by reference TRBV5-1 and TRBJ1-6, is KAGVTQTPRYLIKTRGQQVTLSCSPISGHRSVSWYQQTPGQGLQFLFEYFSETQRNKGNFPGRFSGRQFSNSRSEMNVSTLELGDSALYLCASSLEMGTGAYNSPLHFGNGTRLTVT.

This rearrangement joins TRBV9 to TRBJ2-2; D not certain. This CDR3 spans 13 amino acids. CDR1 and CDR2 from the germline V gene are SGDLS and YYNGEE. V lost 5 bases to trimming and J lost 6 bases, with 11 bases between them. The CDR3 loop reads CASSKDTSGELFF. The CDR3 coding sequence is TGTGCCAGCAGTAAAGACACCTCCGGGGAGCTGTTTTTT.

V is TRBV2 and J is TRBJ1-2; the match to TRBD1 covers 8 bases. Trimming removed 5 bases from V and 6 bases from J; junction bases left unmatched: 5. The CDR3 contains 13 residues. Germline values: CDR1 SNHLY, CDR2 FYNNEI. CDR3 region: CASSKETGDGYTF. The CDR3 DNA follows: TGTGCCAGCAGTAAAGAGACAGGGGATGGCTACACCTTC.

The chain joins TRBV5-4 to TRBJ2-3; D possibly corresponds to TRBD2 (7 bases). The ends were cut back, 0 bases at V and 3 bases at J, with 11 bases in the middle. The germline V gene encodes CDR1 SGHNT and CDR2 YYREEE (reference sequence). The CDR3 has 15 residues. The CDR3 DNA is TGTGCCAGCAGCTTGGTGGGGGGGCCGACAGATACGCAGTATTTT. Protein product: CASSLVGGPTDTQYF.

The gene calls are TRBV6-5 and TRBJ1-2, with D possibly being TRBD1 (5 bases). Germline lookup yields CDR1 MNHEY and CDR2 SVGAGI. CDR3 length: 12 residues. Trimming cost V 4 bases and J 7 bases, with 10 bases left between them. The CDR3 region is CASSSPDSGYTF. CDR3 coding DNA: TGTGCCAGCAGTTCCCCTGACAGTGGCTACACCTTC.

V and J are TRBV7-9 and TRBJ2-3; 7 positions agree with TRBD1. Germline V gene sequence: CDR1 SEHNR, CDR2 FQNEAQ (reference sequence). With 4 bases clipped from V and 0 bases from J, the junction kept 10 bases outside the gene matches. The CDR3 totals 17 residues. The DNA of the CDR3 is TGTGCCAGCAGCTCCAACAGGGGCGGTTTTAGCACAGATACGCAGTATTTT. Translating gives CASSSNRGGFSTDTQYF.

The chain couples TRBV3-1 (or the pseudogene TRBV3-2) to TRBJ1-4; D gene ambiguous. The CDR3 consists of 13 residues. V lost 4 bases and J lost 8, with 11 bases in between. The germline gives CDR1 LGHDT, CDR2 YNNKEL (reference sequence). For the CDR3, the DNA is TGTGCCAGCAGCCGCCTGACCGGGGAAAAACTGTTTTTT. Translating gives CASSRLTGEKLFF.